The 3 T cell receptor beta chains below all came from one sample that was sequenced in a study of CD8 T cells in ankylosing spondylitis. Study findings and constraints: Blood of patients with ankylosing spondylitis appeared to be characterized by a TCR beta motif of several highly homologous variants.

TCRdb redid the calling of the 5' RACE reads with MiXCR, one entry per CDR3 protein. The sample shows under 150,000 distinct CDR3 sequences, roughly 18% of them seen only once. The antigens for these receptors are not known. The specimen was blood, either unsorted or a sorted T cell fraction (not recorded which). Source of these receptors: a male donor with ankylosing spondylitis.

This chain connects TRBV29-1 to TRBJ2-7; a weak D match, TRBD2 (6 bases). CDR1 is SQVTM, CDR2 ANQGSEA, per germline. V gave up 3 bases and J gave up 11 bases, with 14 bases separating them. This CDR3 contains 11 residues. The chain's CDR3 is CSVERGREEYF. CDR3 DNA sequence: TGCAGCGTTGAGAGGGGCAGGGAGGAGTACTTC.

This clonotype was picked up a small number of times. The CDR3 DNA sequence: TGCGCCAGCAGCCAACGCTTAATCCAAGAGACCCAGTACTTC. Protein: CASSQRLIQETQYF. The J gene is TRBJ2-5, the V gene TRBV4-1; D is unclear. CDR3 size: 14 residues. V was clipped by 2 bases and J by 1 base, with 8 bases between them. The germline gives CDR1 MGHRA, CDR2 YSYEKL.

This clonotype was seen repeatedly, ten times or more. CDR3 DNA sequence: TGCGCCAGCACGCTGGGACAGGGGAGCACAGATACGCAGTATTTT. This gives the protein CASTLGQGSTDTQYF. The chain recombines TRBV4-1 with TRBJ2-3, with 10 bases lining up with TRBD1. This CDR3 is built from 15 residues. CDR1 is MGHRA and CDR2 is YSYEKL in the germline V gene. J was trimmed by 0 bases and V by 7 bases; bases with no gene match: 4.